This T cell receptor beta chain originates from a study of T-cell memory formation after mild COVID-19. Using its own MiXCR run on the 5' RACE reads, TCRdb lists one record per CDR3 protein. The table shows around 310,000 distinct CDR3 sequences, with over 11% occurring only once. This CDR3 comprises 15 residues. Trimming shortened V by 4 bases and J by 0 bases, and 13 bases separated the two germline ends. Germline CDR1 reads SGDLS; CDR2 reads YYNGEE. Sequenced material: PBMCs or a T cell subset sorted from them (not recorded which). The origin of this receptor is a man between 18 and 35 years old who had mild COVID-19 (a few samples of this study predate the infection). Cell type and time point are not known. This sequence joins TRBV9 and TRBJ1-2, with D unresolved. The CDR3 bases are TGTGCCAGCAGCCGTAGCAGGTCCACTAACTATGGCTACACCTTC. Protein: CASSRSRSTNYGYTF.